These T cell receptor beta chains were read from a single sample in a study of T-cell memory formation after mild COVID-19. TCRdb re-called the 5' RACE reads with MiXCR, one entry per CDR3 protein. Here the sample spans some 120,000 distinct CDR3 sequences, approximately 6.2% being singletons. Sample: PBMCs or a T cell subset sorted from them (not recorded which). These receptors all come from an adult woman who had mild COVID-19 (a few samples of this study predate the infection). Cell type and time point are not known. Both conserved end residues are part of each CDR3. D genes are given only for firm matches. Size tells how often a clone was seen (once, few, many) or the class of an expanded clone, and some rows leave it out.

clone size: once
V gene: TRBV4-1
D gene: .
CDR3 protein: CASSRLDRRDQPQHF

clone size: many
V gene: TRBV7-9
D gene: .
CDR3 protein: CASSLMGVNTEAFF

clone size: few
V gene: TRBV12-5
D gene: .
CDR3 protein: CASGLGDGAWGQPQHF

clone size: .
V gene: TRBV29-1
D gene: .
CDR3 protein: CSYALGKRETQYF

clone size: few
V gene: TRBV12-3/TRBV12-4
D gene: .
CDR3 protein: CASSPRTVPDEQFF

clone size: few
V gene: TRBV11-2
D gene: TRBD1
CDR3 protein: CASSLDGRGREETQYF

clone size: .
V gene: TRBV7-9
D gene: TRBD1
CDR3 protein: CASSSGPEQGYVYEQYF

clone size: .
V gene: TRBV4-1
D gene: .
CDR3 protein: CASSRGVGRANTGELFF

clone size: many
V gene: TRBV5-1
D gene: .
CDR3 protein: CASSFGSTNTEAFF

clone size: many
V gene: TRBV3-1
D gene: TRBD1
CDR3 protein: CASSQESRTGHYEQYF

clone size: many
V gene: TRBV20-1
D gene: .
CDR3 protein: CSAREGGFLRNQPQHF

clone size: .
V gene: TRBV5-1
D gene: TRBD1
CDR3 protein: CASTRGATLNTEAFF

clone size: few
V gene: TRBV5-6
D gene: .
CDR3 protein: CASSQRAARGPSGANVLTF

clone size: .
V gene: TRBV5-1
D gene: .
CDR3 protein: CASSFWTSSSYNEQFF

clone size: few
V gene: TRBV5-6
D gene: .
CDR3 protein: CASSQRRGGLGFRYRNTEAFF

clone size: many
V gene: TRBV6-5
D gene: .
CDR3 protein: CASSSTGEQYF

clone size: many
V gene: TRBV7-8
D gene: .
CDR3 protein: CASSLTSPANPGELFF

clone size: many
V gene: TRBV6-6
D gene: TRBD1
CDR3 protein: CASLGTGDFHTEAFF

clone size: .
V gene: TRBV24-1
D gene: TRBD1
CDR3 protein: CATSDPVGTGSDTQYF

clone size: many
V gene: TRBV12-3/TRBV12-4
D gene: TRBD2
CDR3 protein: CASSLGLAVWEQYF

clone size: many
V gene: TRBV12-3/TRBV12-4
D gene: TRBD2
CDR3 protein: CASSFAGVSTDTQYF

clone size: .
V gene: TRBV12-3/TRBV12-4
D gene: .
CDR3 protein: CATAGIGDTQYF

clone size: .
V gene: TRBV4-1
D gene: TRBD1
CDR3 protein: CASSPGQGPVYEQYF

clone size: few
V gene: TRBV30
D gene: .
CDR3 protein: CAWSVIEDGYTF

clone size: few
V gene: TRBV9
D gene: .
CDR3 protein: CASSVEGLSTDTQYF

clone size: few
V gene: TRBV24-1
D gene: .
CDR3 protein: CATSDAPGIAETEQFF

clone size: few
V gene: TRBV5-1
D gene: .
CDR3 protein: CASSPSRGTEAFF

clone size: many
V gene: TRBV7-2
D gene: .
CDR3 protein: CASSPAYEQYF

clone size: once
V gene: TRBV4-1
D gene: .
CDR3 protein: CASSQDTFITNQPQHF

clone size: .
V gene: TRBV7-9
D gene: TRBD2
CDR3 protein: CASSPRVALAAVVGTDTQYF

clone size: few
V gene: TRBV7-9
D gene: .
CDR3 protein: CASSPVPTGTSTDTQYF

clone size: .
V gene: TRBV6-4
D gene: TRBD1
CDR3 protein: CASSKIFGQGTEAFF

clone size: few
V gene: TRBV7-2
D gene: .
CDR3 protein: CASSLSRDIDTEAFF

clone size: many
V gene: TRBV6-5
D gene: TRBD2
CDR3 protein: CASSYSSSGRVHEQYF

clone size: few
V gene: TRBV18
D gene: .
CDR3 protein: CASSLDRNQPQHF

clone size: few
V gene: TRBV12-3/TRBV12-4
D gene: TRBD1
CDR3 protein: CASSRQGANGELFF

clone size: .
V gene: TRBV7-9
D gene: .
CDR3 protein: CASSLDTRATEAFF

clone size: .
V gene: TRBV5-1
D gene: .
CDR3 protein: CASSLTGISTEAFF

clone size: few
V gene: TRBV25-1
D gene: .
CDR3 protein: CASKLGGAGEQYF

clone size: .
V gene: TRBV6-2/TRBV6-3
D gene: .
CDR3 protein: CASRGTNSNQPQHF

clone size: .
V gene: TRBV4-1
D gene: TRBD1
CDR3 protein: CASRQGTGSNQPQHF

clone size: many
V gene: TRBV5-1
D gene: TRBD2
CDR3 protein: CASSAGTSGREFF

clone size: many
V gene: TRBV7-9
D gene: TRBD1
CDR3 protein: CASSTGTAYNEQFF

clone size: many
V gene: TRBV7-9
D gene: .
CDR3 protein: CASSTQLGNTEAFF

clone size: many
V gene: TRBV7-2
D gene: TRBD2
CDR3 protein: CASSPAGGPSGTDTQYF

clone size: .
V gene: TRBV18
D gene: TRBD1
CDR3 protein: CASSEQGLNTEAFF